A single sample gave rise to the 11 T cell receptor beta chains below, sequenced in a study of CXCR3-negative and CXCR3-positive naive CD8 T cells. Carrying UMI labels, the TRB cDNA libraries were prepared through 5' RACE. TCRdb reworked the 5' RACE reads into one entry per CDR3 protein, no DNA. The listing records approximately 37,000 distinct CDR3 sequences. Material for sequencing was memory CD8+ T cells from blood. These receptors all come from a human donor in good health. Some clones in this sample may be carry-over from other donors' samples.

The chain carries TRBV6-4 and TRBJ2-2. The CDR3 totals 14 residues. In germline, CDR1 is MRHNA, CDR2 SNTAGT. CDR3 region: CASSEEQITGELFF.

The rearrangement joins TRBV25-1 to TRBJ2-7; TCRdb's D gene call, TRBD1, goes unchecked for lack of DNA. The CDR3 runs 15 residues. CDR1 is MGHDK and CDR2 is SYGVNS in the germline V gene. The CDR3 here is CASSRSGTGAYEQYF.

The chain recombines TRBV12-3 or TRBV12-4 with TRBJ2-7; without DNA, the TCRdb call of TRBD2 cannot be checked. This CDR3 has 14 amino acids. This chain's CDR3 is CASSSMVTTLEQYF.

This rearrangement joins TRBV4-3 to TRBJ2-3; no DNA is available, so the TRBD2 call from TCRdb remains unchecked. Per germline, CDR1 LGHNA and CDR2 YSLEER. CDR3 size: 16 residues. The CDR3 loop reads CASSQGVAGGPDTQYF.

This chain joins TRBV4-1 and TRBJ2-7; TCRdb indicates TRBD1, and absent DNA this call remains unverified. CDR1 is MGHRA, CDR2 YSYEKL, per germline. The CDR3 runs to 16 residues. The CDR3 reads CASSQFRTGSSYEQYF.

V is TRBV19 and J is TRBJ2-1; no DNA is available, so the TRBD1 call from TCRdb remains unchecked. CDR3 length equals 15 residues. Germline assignment: CDR1 LNHDA and CDR2 SQIVND (reference sequence). The CDR3 here is CASSPADRAVGEQFF.

This sequence joins TRBV6-6 and TRBJ1-6; TCRdb's assignment of TRBD1 cannot be checked, as there is no DNA. Germline CDR1 and CDR2: MNHNY and SVGAGI (reference sequence). The CDR3 sequence is 17 residues long. Here the CDR3 reads CASSPRDTRSYNSPLHF.

The chain links TRBV7-7 to TRBJ2-1; absent DNA, TCRdb's TRBD2 call cannot be checked. The CDR3 length is 15 residues. The germline V gene encodes CDR1 SSHAT and CDR2 FNYEAQ (reference sequence). The CDR3 is CASSQGLAEHNEQFF.

The chain recombines TRBV7-9 with TRBJ2-1; as DNA is missing, the TRBD2 call by TCRdb cannot be tested. Germline V gives CDR1 SEHNR, CDR2 FQNEAQ (reference sequence). The CDR3 runs to 16 residues. The CDR3 reads CASSLAGRVAYNEQFF.

Here the CDR3 reads CASSPSGTGDYEQYF. V usage is TRBV4-3 and J usage is TRBJ2-7; the TCRdb D gene call, TRBD1, has no DNA to confirm it. There are 15 residues in the CDR3. Germline assignment: CDR1 LGHNA and CDR2 YSLEER.

The V and J genes are TRBV20-1 and TRBJ1-1. The CDR3 is 13 residues long. Germline CDR1 reads DFQATT; CDR2 reads SNEGSKA (reference sequence). This CDR3 is CSANSGFDTEAFF.